Each of the 18 T cell receptor beta chains below was sequenced from the same sample in a study of cytomegalovirus exposure and HLA in healthy donors. In the PCR, 60 Vbeta and 13 Jbeta primers were used. Sequencing used immunoSEQ multiplex PCR; TCRdb keeps in-frame clones, though not all of them. The top ten hold about 7.5% of the sample, which has around 150,000 clones, roughly 9.6% seen once. The sequenced material came from PBMCs. All receptors come from a woman between 35 and 50 years old in good health and CMV-seropositive.

This clone was recorded a few times. This rearrangement joins TRBV5-4 to TRBJ2-5, with D perhaps TRBD2 (6 bases). Germline assignment: CDR1 SGHNT and CDR2 YYREEE (reference sequence). The CDR3 runs to 15 residues. Trimming cost V 3 bases and J 3 bases, with 15 bases left between them. CDR3 amino acids: CASSWWSGREETQYF. For the CDR3, the DNA is TGTGCCAGCAGCTGGTGGAGCGGGCGAGAAGAGACCCAGTACTTC.

This clone was counted between two and nine times. The CDR3 protein is CASSGGTGGTIYF. CDR3 nucleotides: TGTGCCAGCAGTGGAGGGACAGGAGGGACCATATATTTT. V usage is TRBV2 and J usage is TRBJ1-3; 8 nucleotides align to TRBD1. The germline V gene encodes CDR1 SNHLY and CDR2 FYNNEI. V was pared by 4 bases and J by 10 bases, with 6 bases of the junction left unmatched. The CDR3 is 13 residues long.

The chain carries TRBV6-5 and TRBJ1-2, with D possibly matching TRBD1 (5 bases). V was trimmed by 7 bases and J by 6 bases, leaving 18 bases between them. Germline V CDR1 and CDR2: MNHEY, SVGAGI. The CDR3 is 14 residues long. Written as DNA, the CDR3 is TGTGCCAGCACCCAGGCCCAGGGTTGGCATGGCTACACCTTC. Its translation is CASTQAQGWHGYTF.

This clone was found a few times. The V call is TRBV7-2, the J call TRBJ2-7; 7 positions agree with TRBD1. Losses at the gene ends were 4 bases for V and 2 bases for J; bases not matched to a gene: 8. This CDR3 is built from 15 residues. Germline V gene lookup returns CDR1 SGHTA and CDR2 FQGNSA. CDR3 in DNA: TGTGCCAGCAGCTCCGCCGGGACAGAGACCTACGAGCAGTACTTC. This translates into CASSSAGTETYEQYF.

V is TRBV6-5 and J is TRBJ1-1; D not certain. Trimming cost V 0 bases and J 1 base, with 12 bases left between them. CDR1 is MNHEY, CDR2 SVGAGI, per germline. The CDR3 is 16 residues long. The CDR3 DNA reads TGTGCCAGCAGTTACTCGATTATGGGAGCGAACACTGAAGCTTTCTTT. It encodes CASSYSIMGANTEAFF.

The chain is built from TRBV2 and TRBJ2-7; D gene uncertain. CDR1 and CDR2 from the germline V gene are SNHLY and FYNNEI. The V and J ends lost 8 bases and 3 bases respectively, with 8 bases between them. This CDR3 has 11 amino acids. CDR3 protein: CASQTNYEQYF. The CDR3 DNA reads as TGTGCCAGCCAGACAAACTACGAGCAGTACTTC.

The rearrangement links TRBV7-9 to TRBJ2-3, with D perhaps matching TRBD2 (6 bases). The CDR3 is made up of 18 amino acids. CDR1 SEHNR and CDR2 FQNEAQ come from the germline V gene (reference sequence). V lost 1 base and J lost 0, with 17 bases in between. In DNA, the CDR3 is TGTGCCAGCAGCTTAGAAAGGAGGGAGCCCCGTAGCACAGATACGCAGTATTTT. This translates into CASSLERREPRSTDTQYF.

This clone showed up just a few times. This chain links TRBV5-1 with TRBJ2-7; D is unresolved. In germline, CDR1 is SGHRS, CDR2 YFSETQ. CDR3 length: 14 residues. V lost 4 bases, J lost 3 bases, and 14 bases lay in between. CDR3 region: CASSLFLGNYEQYF. In nucleotides, the CDR3 is TGCGCCAGCAGCCTCTTCCTAGGAAACTACGAGCAGTACTTC.

In its sample, this clone was seen a few times. V gene TRBV27 combines with J gene TRBJ1-1; D ambiguous. Germline V CDR1 and CDR2: MNHEY, SMNVEV (reference sequence). The CDR3 is 12 amino acids. With 2 bases removed from V and 5 bases from J, the gap between germline ends came to 6 bases. The CDR3 is CASSLRGTEAFF. As DNA, the CDR3 is TGTGCCAGCAGTTTACGGGGAACTGAAGCTTTCTTT.

The sample holds a few counts of this clone. The J gene is TRBJ1-2, the V gene TRBV27; possibly TRBD1 for D (5 bases). The CDR3 runs to 17 residues. Per the germline V gene, CDR1 is MNHEY and CDR2 is SMNVEV (reference sequence). Trimming left V 3 bases short and J 4 bases short, with 21 bases between. CDR3 coding DNA: TGTGCCAGCAGTTTGAGGCAGGGTGGAAAGAAGCGCTATGGCTACACCTTC. It is translated as CASSLRQGGKKRYGYTF.

This clone was observed a handful of times. A read error is the likely source, as a far larger clone sits one nucleotide away. It is unclear where the CDR3 begins or ends on the DNA, so no DNA is shown, and the CDR3 is as TCRdb lists it. The rearrangement uses TRBV25-1 and TRBJ1-1. From its first to its last residue, the CDR3 has 14 amino acids. Per the germline V gene, CDR1 is MGHDK and CDR2 is SYGVNS. CDR3 protein: CASSTSGRRTEAFF.

This clone has only a few counts. The same CDR3 is also encoded by other DNA sequences in this sample. The chain carries TRBV5-1 and TRBJ1-1; D gene ambiguous. Trimming took off 0 bases at V and 2 bases at J, with 5 bases between the two ends. The V gene's germline CDR1 is SGHRS and CDR2 YFSETQ. The CDR3 runs 13 residues. This chain's CDR3 is CASSLAINTEAFF. CDR3 sequence (DNA): TGCGCCAGCAGCTTGGCCATCAACACTGAAGCTTTCTTT. The variable domain in full, completed from reference TRBV5-1 and TRBJ1-1, reads KAGVTQTPRYLIKTRGQQVTLSCSPISGHRSVSWYQQTPGQGLQFLFEYFSETQRNKGNFPGRFSGRQFSNSRSEMNVSTLELGDSALYLCASSLAINTEAFFGQGTRLTVV.

This clone was picked up a small number of times. This chain uses TRBV2 with TRBJ2-7, with TRBD2 identical over 9 bases. Germline V lookup: CDR1 SNHLY, CDR2 FYNNEI. The CDR3 is 13 amino acids. The V segment lost 7 bases and the J segment 2 bases; nucleotides outside the gene matches: 3. The CDR3 DNA reads as TGTGCCAGCACTAGCGGGGTTACCTACGAGCAGTACTTC. Translating it yields CASTSGVTYEQYF.

The J gene is TRBJ1-2, the V gene TRBV6-5, with TRBD1 identical over 8 bases. V shed 4 bases, J shed 4 bases, and the junction held 2 bases outside the gene matches. CDR1 and CDR2 (germline): MNHEY, SVGAGI. CDR3 length equals 13 residues. CDR3 bases: TGTGCCAGCAGTTCGGGACAGGTCTATGGCTACACCTTC. Its protein is CASSSGQVYGYTF.

This clone has more than one count but fewer than ten. The chain recombines TRBV20-1 with TRBJ1-1; D not resolved. Trimming left V 1 base short and J 10 bases short, with 7 bases between. CDR1 DFQATT and CDR2 SNEGSKA come from the germline V gene (reference sequence). The CDR3 runs to 10 residues. The CDR3 sequence is CSARGRGAFF. The CDR3 DNA is TGCAGTGCTAGAGGACGAGGAGCTTTCTTT.

The sample holds a few counts of this clone. The V and J genes are TRBV10-3 and TRBJ1-2; D gene unclear. Germline CDR1 is ENHRY and CDR2 is SYGVKD. This CDR3 is 14 amino acids long. Trimming removed 3 bases from V and 4 bases from J, with 12 bases in between. The CDR3, as DNA: TGTGCCATCAGTGACTCAGGCCAATCCTATGGCTACACCTTC. Translating gives CAISDSGQSYGYTF.

This clone was found a few times. CDR3 loop: CASSGWEGYEQYF. CDR3 nucleotide sequence: TGTGCCAGCAGTGGTTGGGAGGGATACGAGCAGTACTTC. The V and J genes are TRBV2 and TRBJ2-7; 7 bases fit TRBD2. Per germline, CDR1 SNHLY and CDR2 FYNNEI. V was clipped by 4 bases and J by 4 bases; unmatched bases: 4. The CDR3 has 13 residues. Together with reference TRBV2 and TRBJ2-7, the CDR3 gives the full variable domain: EPEVTQTPSHQVTQMGQEVILRCVPISNHLYFYWYRQILGQKVEFLVSFYNNEISEKSEIFDDQFSVERPDGSNFTLKIRSTKLEDSAMYFCASSGWEGYEQYFGPGTRLTVT.

This clone was recorded a few times. The chain couples TRBV6-5 to TRBJ1-1; weak D call: TRBD1 (6 bases). CDR1 MNHEY and CDR2 SVGAGI come from the germline V gene. This CDR3 is built from 12 residues. Trimming removed 5 bases from V and 3 bases from J, with 7 bases in between. CDR3 loop: CASSRTDTEAFF. The DNA of the CDR3 is TGTGCCAGCAGTAGGACAGACACTGAAGCTTTCTTT.